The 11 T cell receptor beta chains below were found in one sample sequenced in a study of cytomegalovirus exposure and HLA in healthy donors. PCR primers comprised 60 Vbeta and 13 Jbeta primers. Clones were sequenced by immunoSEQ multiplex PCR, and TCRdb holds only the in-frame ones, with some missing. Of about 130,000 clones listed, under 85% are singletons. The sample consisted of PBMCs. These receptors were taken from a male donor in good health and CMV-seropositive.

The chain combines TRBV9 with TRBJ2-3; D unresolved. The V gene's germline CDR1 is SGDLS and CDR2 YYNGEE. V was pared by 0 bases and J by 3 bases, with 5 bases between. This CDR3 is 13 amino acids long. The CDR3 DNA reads TGTGCCAGCAGCGTAGGAGGTACAGATACGCAGTATTTT. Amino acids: CASSVGGTDTQYF.

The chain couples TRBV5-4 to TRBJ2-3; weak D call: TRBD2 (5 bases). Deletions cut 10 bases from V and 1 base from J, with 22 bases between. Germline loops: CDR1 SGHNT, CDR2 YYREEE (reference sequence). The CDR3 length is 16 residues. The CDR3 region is CASASGWTSRTDTQYF. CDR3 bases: TGTGCCTCCGCTTCGGGGTGGACTTCACGCACAGATACGCAGTATTTT.

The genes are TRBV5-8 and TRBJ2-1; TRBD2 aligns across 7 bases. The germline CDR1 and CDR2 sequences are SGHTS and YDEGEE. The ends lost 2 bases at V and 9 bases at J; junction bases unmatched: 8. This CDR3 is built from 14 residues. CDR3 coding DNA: TGTGCCAGCAGCTTAACGGGAGGCCGGGGTGAGCAGTTCTTC. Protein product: CASSLTGGRGEQFF.

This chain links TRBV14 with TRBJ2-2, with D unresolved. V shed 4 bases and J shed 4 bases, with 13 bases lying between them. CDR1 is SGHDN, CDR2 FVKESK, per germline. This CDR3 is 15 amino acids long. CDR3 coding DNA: TGTGCCAGCAGCCCTGCTACGACGGGCACCGGGGAGCTGTTTTTT. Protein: CASSPATTGTGELFF.

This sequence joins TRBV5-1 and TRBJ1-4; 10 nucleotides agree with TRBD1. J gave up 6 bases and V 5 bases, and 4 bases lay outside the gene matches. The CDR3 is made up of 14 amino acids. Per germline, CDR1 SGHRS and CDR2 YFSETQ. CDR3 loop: CASSSGTGDEKLFF. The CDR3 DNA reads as TGCGCCAGCAGTTCCGGGACAGGGGATGAAAAACTGTTTTTT.

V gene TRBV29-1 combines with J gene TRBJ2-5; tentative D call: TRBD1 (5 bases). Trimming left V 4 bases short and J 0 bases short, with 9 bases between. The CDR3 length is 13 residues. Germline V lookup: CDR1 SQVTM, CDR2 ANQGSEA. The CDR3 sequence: CSVGGGDQETQYF. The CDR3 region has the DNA TGCAGCGTTGGGGGCGGAGACCAAGAGACCCAGTACTTC.

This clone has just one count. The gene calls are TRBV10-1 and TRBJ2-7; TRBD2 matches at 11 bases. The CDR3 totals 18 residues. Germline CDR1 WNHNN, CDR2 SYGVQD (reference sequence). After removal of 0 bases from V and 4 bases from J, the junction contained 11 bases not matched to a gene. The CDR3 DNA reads TGCGCCAGCAGTGAGTCGAGTACTAGCGGGGGTGCGTGGTACGAGCAGTACTTC. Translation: CASSESSTSGGAWYEQYF.

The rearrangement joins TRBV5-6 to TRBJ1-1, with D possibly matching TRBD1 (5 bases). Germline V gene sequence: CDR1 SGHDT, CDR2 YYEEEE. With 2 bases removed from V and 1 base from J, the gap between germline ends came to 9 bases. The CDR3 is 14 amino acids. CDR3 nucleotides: TGTGCCAGCAGCTTTTTCACAGGGAACACTGAAGCTTTCTTT. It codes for CASSFFTGNTEAFF.

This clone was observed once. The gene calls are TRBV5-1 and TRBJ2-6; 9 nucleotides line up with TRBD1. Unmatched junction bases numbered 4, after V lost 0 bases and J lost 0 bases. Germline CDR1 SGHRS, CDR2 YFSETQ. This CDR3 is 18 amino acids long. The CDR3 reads CASSLGQGGSSGANVLTF. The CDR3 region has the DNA TGCGCCAGCAGCTTGGGACAGGGGGGAAGCTCTGGGGCCAACGTCCTGACTTTC.

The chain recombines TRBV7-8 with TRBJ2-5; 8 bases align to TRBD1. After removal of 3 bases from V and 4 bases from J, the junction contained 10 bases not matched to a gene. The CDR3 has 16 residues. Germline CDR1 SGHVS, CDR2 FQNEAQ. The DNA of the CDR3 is TGTGCCAGCAGCTTCGCGACAGGGGTTGGGGGAGAGACCCAGTACTTC. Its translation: CASSFATGVGGETQYF.

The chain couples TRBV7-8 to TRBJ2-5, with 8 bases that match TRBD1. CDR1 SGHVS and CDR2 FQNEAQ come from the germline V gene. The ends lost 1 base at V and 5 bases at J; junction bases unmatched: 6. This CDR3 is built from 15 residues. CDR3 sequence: CASSLGQGAGETQYF. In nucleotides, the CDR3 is TGTGCCAGCAGCTTAGGGCAGGGGGCCGGGGAGACCCAGTACTTC.